The 5 T cell receptor beta chains in this list originate from one sample, sequenced in a study of cytomegalovirus exposure and HLA in healthy donors. Clones were sequenced by immunoSEQ multiplex PCR, and TCRdb holds only the in-frame ones, with some missing. The sample consists of 250,000 to 400,000 clones, approximately 90% of them appearing once. The sequenced material came from PBMCs. These receptors were obtained from a woman aged 25 to 39 in good health and CMV-seropositive.

The V call is TRBV7-2, the J call TRBJ2-2; 10 bases are shared with TRBD1. The V gene end was trimmed by 2 bases and the J gene end by 6 bases; junction bases not matched to a gene: 3. Per the germline V gene, CDR1 is SGHTA and CDR2 is FQGNSA. This CDR3 has 15 residues. Here the CDR3 DNA reads TGTGCCAGCAGCTTAAAAGGACAGGGGGCCGGGGAGCTGTTTTTT. It specifies CASSLKGQGAGELFF.

J is TRBJ2-1 and V is TRBV30, with 14 bases lining up with TRBD2. CDR1 is GTSNPN, CDR2 SVGIG, per germline (reference sequence). The V gene end was trimmed by 2 bases and the J gene end by 6 bases; junction bases not matched to a gene: 6. The CDR3 has 16 amino acids. CDR3 residues: CAWSLRTSGGINEQFF. The CDR3 coding sequence is TGTGCCTGGAGTCTCCGGACTAGCGGGGGGATCAATGAGCAGTTCTTC. The full variable domain, in which reference TRBV30 and TRBJ2-1 provide the parts outside the CDR3, is SQTIHQWPATLVQPVGSPLSLECTVEGTSNPNLYWYRQAAGRGLQLLFYSVGIGQISSEVPQNLSASRPQDRQFILSSKKLLLSDSGFYLCAWSLRTSGGINEQFFGPGTRLTVL.

The V call is TRBV9, the J call TRBJ2-1; 7 positions agree with TRBD1. This CDR3 comprises 17 residues. The germline V gene encodes CDR1 SGDLS and CDR2 YYNGEE. V lost 3 bases, J lost 4 bases, and 13 bases stayed unmatched. The CDR3: CASSARKGGLSYNEQFF. In DNA form, the CDR3 reads TGTGCCAGCAGCGCTAGAAAAGGGGGCTTATCGTACAATGAGCAGTTCTTC.

A remark on this clone: At the DNA level, this CDR3 is encoded by other sequences in the same sample as well. The CDR3 is CASSFGSPDTQYF. DNA of the CDR3: TGTGCCAGCAGCTTTGGGTCCCCAGATACGCAGTATTTT. This chain joins TRBV5-6 and TRBJ2-3; D is ambiguous. Germline lookup yields CDR1 SGHDT and CDR2 YYEEEE. The V gene lost 2 bases and the J gene lost 4 bases, with 8 bases spanning the gap. CDR3 length: 13 amino acids.

The chain uses TRBV7-6 and TRBJ2-1, with 14 positions matching TRBD2. Germline V gene data show CDR1 as SGHVS and CDR2 as FNYEAQ. V gave up 5 bases and J gave up 7 bases; unmatched junction bases: 4. This CDR3 is built from 15 residues. CDR3 protein: CASSPGLAGVNEQFF. As DNA, the CDR3 is TGTGCCAGCAGCCCGGGACTAGCGGGAGTAAATGAGCAGTTCTTC.